The 26 T cell receptor beta chains reported below all come from one sample, sequenced in a study of blood T cell repertoires in COVID-19. The protocol was immunoSEQ multiplex PCR, while the TCRdb copy is restricted to in-frame clones and leaves out a portion. The sample consists of about 190,000 clones, roughly 73% of them appearing once. Material for sequencing was peripheral blood. All receptors come from a woman aged 80 or older with active or convalescent COVID-19.

The CDR3 sequence: CSVERGAGEEQFF. The DNA of the CDR3 is TGCAGCGTTGAGCGGGGAGCCGGGGAGGAGCAGTTCTTC. The chain employs TRBV29-1 and TRBJ2-1; the D gene is possibly TRBD2 (6 bases). This CDR3 contains 13 residues. Germline V CDR1 and CDR2: SQVTM, ANQGSEA. Trimming pared 3 bases from V and 10 bases from J, leaving 16 bases between.

This chain uses TRBV11-2 with TRBJ1-3, with TRBD1 as a possible D gene (6 bases). CDR3 length: 15 residues. V gave up 0 bases and J gave up 4 bases, with 10 bases separating them. CDR1 is SGHAT and CDR2 is FQNNGV in the germline V gene. CDR3 nucleotides: TGTGCCAGCAGCTTAGATCCAGGGACAGGAAACACCATATATTTT. This codes for CASSLDPGTGNTIYF.

This clone is a singleton in its sample. The chain has TRBV9 and TRBJ1-4; D might be TRBD1 (6 bases). Germline V CDR1 and CDR2: SGDLS, YYNGEE. Trimming removed 0 bases at V and 8 bases at J, with 11 bases between. The CDR3 loop spans 14 amino acids. The CDR3, as DNA: TGTGCCAGCAGCGTAGGACCGGGGGGCGAAAAACTGTTTTTT. Residues: CASSVGPGGEKLFF.

The chain couples TRBV5-6 to TRBJ1-1, with D unclear. Germline V gives CDR1 SGHDT, CDR2 YYEEEE. This CDR3 region has 16 residues. Deletions cut 1 base from V and 5 bases from J, with 18 bases between. CDR3 sequence (DNA): TGTGCCAGCAGCTTGTGGACTGGGGAGGGATGGACTGAAGCTTTCTTT. This translates into CASSLWTGEGWTEAFF.

The chain has TRBV6-5 and TRBJ2-7; 7 nucleotides match TRBD1. Germline CDR1 and CDR2: MNHEY and SVGAGI. V shed 6 bases and J 0 bases; nucleotides not matched to a gene: 5. The CDR3 covers 14 residues. This chain's CDR3 is CASRPGQHSYEQYF. The CDR3 DNA follows: TGTGCCAGCAGGCCGGGACAGCACTCCTACGAGCAGTACTTC.

This rearrangement joins TRBV25-1 to TRBJ2-5, with D unresolved. This CDR3 region has 11 residues. Germline loops: CDR1 MGHDK, CDR2 SYGVNS. The ends were cut back, 6 bases at V and 7 bases at J, with 9 bases in the middle. DNA for the CDR3: TGTGCCAGCAGCAACTCCGTGACCCAGTACTTC. This codes for CASSNSVTQYF.

V usage is TRBV6-6 and J usage is TRBJ1-2; the D is unclear. The germline gives CDR1 MNHNY, CDR2 SVGAGI (reference sequence). V was clipped by 7 bases and J by 4 bases, with 16 bases between them. This CDR3 spans 14 amino acids. The CDR3 DNA sequence: TGTGCCAGCAATCGACCCGGAGGGAGCTATGGCTACACCTTC. Translation: CASNRPGGSYGYTF.

The rearrangement uses TRBV7-2 and TRBJ1-2; 9 bases fit TRBD1. Germline assignment: CDR1 SGHTA and CDR2 FQGNSA. Trimming took 5 bases from V and 8 from J; bases not matched to a gene: 9. This CDR3 is built from 14 residues. The CDR3 bases are TGTGCCAGCAGCGCCGGGACAGGGATGGGAGGCTACACCTTC. This gives the protein CASSAGTGMGGYTF.

The V gene is TRBV6-6, the J gene TRBJ2-6; D is perhaps TRBD1 (6 bases). The CDR3 sequence is 20 residues long. Trimming took off 6 bases at V and 0 bases at J, with 24 bases between the two ends. CDR1 MNHNY and CDR2 SVGAGI come from the germline V gene (reference sequence). The CDR3 region is CASSRGRSNRESSGANVLTF. The CDR3 bases are TGTGCCAGCAGCCGAGGACGCTCGAACAGGGAAAGCTCTGGGGCCAACGTCCTGACTTTC.

DNA of the CDR3: TGTGCCAGCAGCTTAGGTCAGTGGTTTGCGTATTTT. Translating it yields CASSLGQWFAYF. The chain recombines TRBV7-9 with TRBJ2-3; no reliable D call. Trimming took off 1 base at V and 14 bases at J, with 13 bases between the two ends. Germline V gene sequence: CDR1 SEHNR, CDR2 FQNEAQ (reference sequence). CDR3 length: 12 amino acids.

V gene TRBV5-1 combines with J gene TRBJ1-2; perhaps TRBD1 as D (6 bases). The CDR3 totals 15 residues. Germline lookup yields CDR1 SGHRS and CDR2 YFSETQ. V was shortened by 0 bases and J by 1 base, with 10 bases between the two germline ends. The CDR3 reads CASSLATGNNYGYTF. CDR3 nucleotide sequence: TGCGCCAGCAGCTTGGCTACAGGGAATAACTATGGCTACACCTTC.

This clone was found many times. The chain couples TRBV6-5 to TRBJ2-1; 9 nucleotides line up with TRBD1. V lost 7 bases, J lost 4 bases, and 5 bases stayed unmatched. This CDR3 comprises 14 residues. Germline CDR1 is MNHEY and CDR2 is SVGAGI. The CDR3 sequence is CASKGTGNYNEQFF. The CDR3 region has the DNA TGTGCCAGCAAGGGGACAGGGAATTACAATGAGCAGTTCTTC.

The rearrangement links TRBV6-1 to TRBJ2-7; 10 bases line up with TRBD1. Germline loops: CDR1 MNHNS, CDR2 SASEGT. V was clipped by 1 base and J by 5 bases; unmatched bases: 8. The CDR3 runs to 16 residues. The CDR3, as DNA: TGTGCCAGCAGTGAAGATCCTCCCGGGACAGGGGACGAGCAGTACTTC. Amino acids: CASSEDPPGTGDEQYF.

The rearrangement links TRBV5-4 to TRBJ1-4; 9 positions match TRBD1. V trimming: 5 bases; J trimming: 10 bases; junction bases outside the gene matches: 9. This CDR3 is built from 14 residues. Germline CDR1 and CDR2: SGHNT and YYREEE (reference sequence). CDR3 in DNA: TGTGCCAGCAGTAGCTCACAGGGGGCTGGAAAACTGTTTTTT. Its translation is CASSSSQGAGKLFF.

J is TRBJ2-1 and V is TRBV27; 9 nucleotides line up with TRBD1. CDR1 is MNHEY and CDR2 is SMNVEV in the germline V gene (reference sequence). The CDR3 consists of 14 residues. V lost 10 bases to trimming and J lost 11 bases; unmatched junction nucleotides: 15. CDR3 in amino acids: CATRSGTGTKKQFF. CDR3 coding DNA: TGTGCCACCAGGTCGGGGACAGGGACTAAAAAGCAGTTCTTC.

The chain is built from TRBV7-9 and TRBJ2-7; 10 positions match TRBD2. The V gene's germline CDR1 is SEHNR and CDR2 FQNEAQ (reference sequence). Unmatched junction bases numbered 11, after V lost 0 bases and J lost 6 bases. The CDR3 extends over 17 amino acids. The CDR3 reads CASSLAGMGASGGEQYF. CDR3 coding DNA: TGTGCCAGCAGCTTAGCTGGGATGGGGGCTAGCGGGGGCGAGCAGTACTTC.

This clone was seen just once. This chain joins TRBV18 and TRBJ1-2; D uncertain. Germline V gene data show CDR1 as KGHSH and CDR2 as LQKENI. This CDR3 has 15 residues. Trimming stripped 3 bases from V and 0 bases from J, with 11 bases between. In nucleotides, the CDR3 is TGTGCCAGCTCACCGAGTAGTGTTCCTAACTATGGCTACACCTTC. It translates to CASSPSSVPNYGYTF.

The chain joins TRBV5-5 to TRBJ2-7; TRBD1 might be the D (5 bases). The germline gives CDR1 SGHKS, CDR2 YYEKEE (reference sequence). The V gene lost 4 bases and the J gene lost 3 bases, with 17 bases spanning the gap. This CDR3 comprises 15 residues. The CDR3 here is CASSLSGSLSYEQYF. The CDR3 DNA sequence: TGTGCCAGCAGCCTGTCAGGGTCTCTAAGCTACGAGCAGTACTTC.

The J gene is TRBJ1-1, the V gene TRBV28; D is unresolved. V lost 2 bases and J lost 0, with 4 bases in between. CDR1 and CDR2 (germline): MDHEN, SYDVKM. The CDR3 length is 13 residues. CDR3 nucleotides: TGTGCCAGCAGTTTAATCATGAACACTGAAGCTTTCTTT. This codes for CASSLIMNTEAFF.

The chain employs TRBV7-8 and TRBJ1-2, with a weak D call TRBD1 (5 bases). V lost 8 bases and J lost 3, with 10 bases in between. The germline V gene encodes CDR1 SGHVS and CDR2 FQNEAQ. There are 12 residues in the CDR3. In DNA, the CDR3 is TGTGCCAGCCAGGGATTGGACTATGGCTACACCTTC. Protein sequence: CASQGLDYGYTF.

CDR3 sequence reads: CASSSRGGPSSTDTQYF. As DNA, the CDR3 is TGTGCCAGCAGCTCGCGAGGGGGTCCCTCTAGCACAGATACGCAGTATTTT. The rearrangement uses TRBV11-2 and TRBJ2-3, with D perhaps TRBD1 (6 bases). Trimming took off 4 bases at V and 0 bases at J, with 17 bases between the two ends. The CDR3 is made up of 17 amino acids. Germline-derived CDR1 and CDR2 are SGHAT and FQNNGV.

This clone turned up a few times. The chain carries TRBV28 and TRBJ1-2; unclear D gene. Germline CDR1 reads MDHEN; CDR2 reads SYDVKM. V was clipped by 4 bases and J by 2 bases, with 2 bases between them. The CDR3 consists of 11 residues. In DNA, the CDR3 is TGTGCCAGCAGTTCAAACTATGGCTACACCTTC. This encodes CASSSNYGYTF.

This chain uses TRBV11-3 with TRBJ2-1, with D perhaps matching TRBD2 (7 bases). This CDR3 is 16 amino acids long. V dropped 4 bases and J dropped 4 bases, with 17 bases sitting between them. Per germline, CDR1 SGHNT and CDR2 YENEEA. CDR3 nucleotides: TGTGCCAGCAGCTACCGGGGGGCGGGGTCTTACAATGAGCAGTTCTTC. It codes for CASSYRGAGSYNEQFF. Supplemented by reference TRBV11-3 and TRBJ2-1, the full variable domain reads EAGVVQSPRYKIIEKKQPVAFWCNPISGHNTLYWYLQNLGQGPELLIRYENEEAVDDSQLPKDRFSAERLKGVDSTLKIQPAELGDSAVYLCASSYRGAGSYNEQFFGPGTRLTVL.

This clone was observed many times. The V gene is TRBV27, the J gene TRBJ2-7, with D tentatively TRBD1 (6 bases). Germline CDR1 MNHEY, CDR2 SMNVEV (reference sequence). The length of the CDR3 is 14 residues. V was cut by 7 bases and J by 4 bases, with 17 bases left in between. CDR3 coding DNA: TGTGCCAGCAAAGTTTTCGAACAGGGATACGAGCAGTACTTC. Translation: CASKVFEQGYEQYF.

This clone was counted a few times. The chain links TRBV5-4 to TRBJ2-2; 16 bases line up with TRBD2. CDR3 size: 19 residues. J gave up 1 base and V 4 bases, and 7 bases lay outside the gene matches. Germline V gives CDR1 SGHNT, CDR2 YYREEE (reference sequence). CDR3 sequence (DNA): TGTGCCAGCAGCCTCGAGGGACTAGCGGGGGGGCGGAACACCGGGGAGCTGTTTTTT. This gives the protein CASSLEGLAGGRNTGELFF.

V and J are TRBV6-5 and TRBJ1-6, with 7 bases fitting TRBD1. There are 15 residues in the CDR3. With 6 bases clipped from V and 6 bases from J, the junction kept 8 bases outside the gene matches. CDR1 and CDR2 (germline): MNHEY, SVGAGI. This CDR3 is CASSPTGTVNSPLHF. In DNA form, the CDR3 reads TGTGCCAGCAGCCCCACCGGGACAGTTAATTCACCCCTCCACTTT.